These T cell receptor beta chains were read from a single sample in a study of technical replicates of blood from a few donors. Profiling relied on immunoSEQ multiplex PCR, and the TCRdb table lists in-frame clones only, not all of them. The repertoire holds 70,000 to 85,000 clones, with 95% to 96% as singletons. The sequencing input was T cells isolated from PBMCs. Receptors were obtained from a human donor in good health. Each CDR3 is given without its conserved first and last residue.

v_call	j_call	cdr3_aa
TRBV5-5	TRBJ2-7	ASSLQGRPYEQY
TRBV4-1	TRBJ1-1	ASSQQDTKGGEAF
TRBV7-3	TRBJ2-1	ASSLFGQGGYNEQF
TRBV5-1	TRBJ2-7	ASRPDGGPTYEQY
TRBV28	TRBJ2-3	ASSLKGGFARRTDTQY
TRBV4-1	TRBJ1-4	ASSQGGGVWEKLF
TRBV19	TRBJ2-4	ASSIEAPLGKNIQY
TRBV4-1	TRBJ1-3	ASSQVQDSGNTIY
TRBV5-6	TRBJ1-4	ASSSRETNEKLF
TRBV2	TRBJ2-7	ASSSGLATIYEQY
TRBV6-5	TRBJ2-7	ASSSPGTSGEGEQY
TRBV7-3	TRBJ1-6	ASSPGNLGGSPLH
TRBV2	TRBJ2-3	ASRQGVSTDTQY
TRBV7-9	TRBJ1-2	ASSPHGGGDGYT
TRBV18	TRBJ2-6	ASSIARGPRSGANVLT
TRBV7-9	TRBJ1-1	ASSRTGGTEAF
TRBV6-5	TRBJ1-2	ASSYSKWDRAYGYT
TRBV11-3	TRBJ2-7	ASSVGLAGTYEQY
TRBV4-1	.	ASSQDRDYEQY
TRBV6-1	TRBJ1-5	ASLGGVGSNQPQH
TRBV7-8	TRBJ1-5	ASSLALQVQPQH
TRBV10-3	TRBJ2-7	AISELRTRSYEQY
TRBV6-1	TRBJ1-1	ASSAGAAF
TRBV19	TRBJ1-1	ASTREGAGYTEAF
TRBV4-2	TRBJ1-4	ASSLRSNEKLF
TRBV9	TRBJ2-3	ASSTLAGGLDTQY
TRBV7-9	TRBJ2-1	ASSLSGLGAGGEQF
TRBV11-1	TRBJ2-3	ASSSYGPTSGITDTQY
TRBV5-4	TRBJ2-6	ASSLSSGSGANVLT
TRBV6-5	TRBJ2-7	ASSPALAAHREQY
TRBV2	TRBJ1-3	ASRGAGQASGNTIY
TRBV11-2	TRBJ2-2	ASSQNTGELF
TRBV28	TRBJ2-7	ASSLDRAYEQY
TRBV4-2	TRBJ1-2	ASTPAYRDSANYGYT
TRBV7-9	TRBJ2-7	ASSLALTNPNYEQY
TRBV29-1	TRBJ2-1	SVEDPVVANEQF
TRBV5-1	TRBJ2-3	ASSVGAGDTQY
TRBV9	TRBJ1-4	ASSAQGKLF
TRBV5-1	TRBJ2-7	ASSWTLAGGTYEQY
TRBV7-9	TRBJ2-5	ASSYPRGETQY
TRBV12-5	TRBJ1-6	ASGSSSRVSPLH
TRBV6-4	TRBJ2-1	ASSDAGTRLYNEQF
TRBV5-1	TRBJ2-7	ASSLAMTGLYEQY
TRBV7-6	TRBJ1-6	ASSPRTGPNSPLH
TRBV11-2	TRBJ1-2	ASSLRRDRLFNNYGYT
TRBV4-1	TRBJ1-1	ASSTGTGTNTEAF
TRBV4-1	TRBJ1-2	ASTGQGNNYGYT
TRBV11-2	TRBJ2-1	ASSLGTRNEQF
TRBV4-1	TRBJ2-2	ASSLQAGVLNTGELF
TRBV28	TRBJ2-5	ASGGRQETQY
TRBV5-1	TRBJ1-2	ASSLGGQGDGYT
TRBV7-8	TRBJ2-7	ASSLAWDTSYEQY
TRBV5-5	TRBJ2-1	ASSWEGGRAKSEQF